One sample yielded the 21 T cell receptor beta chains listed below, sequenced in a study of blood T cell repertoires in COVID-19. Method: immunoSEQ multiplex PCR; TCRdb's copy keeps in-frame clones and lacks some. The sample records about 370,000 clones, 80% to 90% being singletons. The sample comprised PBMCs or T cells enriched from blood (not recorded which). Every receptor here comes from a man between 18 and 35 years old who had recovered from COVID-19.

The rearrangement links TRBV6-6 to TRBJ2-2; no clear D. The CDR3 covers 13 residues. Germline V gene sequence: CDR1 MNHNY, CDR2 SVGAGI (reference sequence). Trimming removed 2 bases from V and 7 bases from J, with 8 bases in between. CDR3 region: CASSYTPGGELFF. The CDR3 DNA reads TGTGCCAGCAGTTACACCCCCGGCGGGGAGCTGTTTTTT.

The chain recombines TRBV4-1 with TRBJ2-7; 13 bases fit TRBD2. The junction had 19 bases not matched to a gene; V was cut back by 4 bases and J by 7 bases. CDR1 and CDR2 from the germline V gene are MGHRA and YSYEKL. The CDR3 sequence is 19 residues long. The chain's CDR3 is CASSRTGGRGLAGTGEQYF. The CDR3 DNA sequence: TGCGCCAGCAGCCGTACCGGCGGCAGGGGACTAGCGGGGACGGGGGAGCAGTACTTC.

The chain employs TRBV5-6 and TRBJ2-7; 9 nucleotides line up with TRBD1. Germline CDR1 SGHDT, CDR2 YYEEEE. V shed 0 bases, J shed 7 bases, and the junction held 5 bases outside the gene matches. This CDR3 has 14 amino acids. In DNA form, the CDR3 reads TGTGCCAGCAGCTTGGGACAGGGGGTGAGGGAGCAGTACTTC. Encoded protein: CASSLGQGVREQYF.

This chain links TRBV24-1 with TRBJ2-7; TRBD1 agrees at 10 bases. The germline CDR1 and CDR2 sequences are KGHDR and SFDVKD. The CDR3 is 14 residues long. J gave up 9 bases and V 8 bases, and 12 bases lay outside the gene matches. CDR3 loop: CATTPLGQGMRQYF. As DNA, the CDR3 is TGTGCCACCACTCCGTTGGGACAGGGGATGAGGCAGTACTTC.

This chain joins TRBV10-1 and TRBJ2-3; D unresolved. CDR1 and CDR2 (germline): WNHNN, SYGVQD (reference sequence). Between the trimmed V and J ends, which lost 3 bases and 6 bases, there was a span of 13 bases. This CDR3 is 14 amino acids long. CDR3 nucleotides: TGCGCCAGCAGTGATTCATCTTGGCACGATACGCAGTATTTT. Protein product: CASSDSSWHDTQYF.

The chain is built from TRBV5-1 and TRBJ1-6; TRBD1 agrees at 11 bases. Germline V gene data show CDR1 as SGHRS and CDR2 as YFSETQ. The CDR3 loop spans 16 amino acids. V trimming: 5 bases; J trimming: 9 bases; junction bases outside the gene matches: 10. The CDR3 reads CASSYGTGGNFSPLHF. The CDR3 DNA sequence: TGCGCCAGCAGTTACGGGACAGGGGGAAATTTTTCACCCCTCCACTTT. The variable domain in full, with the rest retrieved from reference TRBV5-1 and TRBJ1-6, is KAGVTQTPRYLIKTRGQQVTLSCSPISGHRSVSWYQQTPGQGLQFLFEYFSETQRNKGNFPGRFSGRQFSNSRSEMNVSTLELGDSALYLCASSYGTGGNFSPLHFGNGTRLTVT.

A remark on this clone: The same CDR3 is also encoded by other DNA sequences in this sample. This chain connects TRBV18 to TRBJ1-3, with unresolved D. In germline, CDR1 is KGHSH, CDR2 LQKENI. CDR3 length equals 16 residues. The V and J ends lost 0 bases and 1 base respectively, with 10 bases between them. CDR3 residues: CASSPPPGHSGNTIYF. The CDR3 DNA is TGTGCCAGCTCACCACCACCGGGTCATTCTGGAAACACCATATATTTT.

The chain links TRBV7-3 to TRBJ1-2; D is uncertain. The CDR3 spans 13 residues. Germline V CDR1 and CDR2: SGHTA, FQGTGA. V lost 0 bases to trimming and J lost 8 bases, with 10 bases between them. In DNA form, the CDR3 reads TGTGCCAGCAGCTTAACGCCCGGGGAAGGCTACACCTTC. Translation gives CASSLTPGEGYTF.

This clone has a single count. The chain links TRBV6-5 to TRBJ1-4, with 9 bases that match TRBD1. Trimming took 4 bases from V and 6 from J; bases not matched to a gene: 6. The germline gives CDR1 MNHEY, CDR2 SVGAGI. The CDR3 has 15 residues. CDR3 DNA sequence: TGTGCCAGCAGTTCCTCCGGGACAGGGTATGAAAAACTGTTTTTT. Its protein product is CASSSSGTGYEKLFF.

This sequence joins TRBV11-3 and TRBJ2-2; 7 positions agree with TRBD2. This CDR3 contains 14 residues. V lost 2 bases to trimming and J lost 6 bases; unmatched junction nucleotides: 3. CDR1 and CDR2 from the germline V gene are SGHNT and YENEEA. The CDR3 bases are TGTGCCAGCAGCTTATTCCGGGGGGCCGGGGAGCTGTTTTTT. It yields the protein CASSLFRGAGELFF.

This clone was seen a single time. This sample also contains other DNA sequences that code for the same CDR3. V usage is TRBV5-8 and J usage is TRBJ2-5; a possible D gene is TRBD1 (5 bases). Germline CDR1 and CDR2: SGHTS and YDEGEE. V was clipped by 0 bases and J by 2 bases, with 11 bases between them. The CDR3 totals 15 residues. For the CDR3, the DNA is TGTGCCAGCAGCTTGGAATTAGCAGGGCAAGAGACCCAGTACTTC. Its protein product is CASSLELAGQETQYF. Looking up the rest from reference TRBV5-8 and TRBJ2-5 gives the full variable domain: EAGVTQSPTHLIKTRGQQATLRCSPISGHTSVYWYQQALGLGLQFLLWYDEGEERNRGNFPPRFSGRQFPNYSSELNVNALELEDSALYLCASSLELAGQETQYFGPGTRLLVL.

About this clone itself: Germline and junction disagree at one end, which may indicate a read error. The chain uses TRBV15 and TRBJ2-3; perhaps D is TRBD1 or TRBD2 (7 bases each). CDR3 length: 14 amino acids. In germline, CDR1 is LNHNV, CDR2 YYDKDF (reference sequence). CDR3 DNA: TGTGCCACCCGCAGGGGGGGAAGCACAGATACGCAGTATTTT. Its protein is CATRRGGSTDTQYF.

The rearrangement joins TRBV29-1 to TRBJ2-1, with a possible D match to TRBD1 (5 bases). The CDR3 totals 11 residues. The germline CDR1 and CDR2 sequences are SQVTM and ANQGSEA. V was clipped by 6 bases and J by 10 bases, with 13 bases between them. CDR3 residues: CSVDDSGEQFF. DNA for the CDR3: TGCAGCGTGGACGACAGTGGGGAGCAGTTCTTC.

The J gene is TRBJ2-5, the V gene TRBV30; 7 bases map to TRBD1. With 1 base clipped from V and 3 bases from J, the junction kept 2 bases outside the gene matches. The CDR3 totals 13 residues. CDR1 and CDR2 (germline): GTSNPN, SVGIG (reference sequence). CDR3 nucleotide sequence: TGTGCCTGGAGTGAGGGGGCGAAAGAGACCCAGTACTTC. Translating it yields CAWSEGAKETQYF.

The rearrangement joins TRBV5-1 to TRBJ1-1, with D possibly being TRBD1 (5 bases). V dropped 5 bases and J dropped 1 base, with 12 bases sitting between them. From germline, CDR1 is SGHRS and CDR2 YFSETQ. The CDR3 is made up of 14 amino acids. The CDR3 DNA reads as TGCGCCAGCAGGGATCCCGGACAGAACACTGAAGCTTTCTTT. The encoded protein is CASRDPGQNTEAFF.

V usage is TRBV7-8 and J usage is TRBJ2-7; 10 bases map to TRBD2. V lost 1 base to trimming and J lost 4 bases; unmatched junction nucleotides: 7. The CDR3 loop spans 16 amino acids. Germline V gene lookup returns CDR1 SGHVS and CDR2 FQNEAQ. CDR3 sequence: CASSLVGLAENYEQYF. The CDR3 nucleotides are TGTGCCAGCAGCTTAGTAGGACTAGCGGAAAATTACGAGCAGTACTTC.

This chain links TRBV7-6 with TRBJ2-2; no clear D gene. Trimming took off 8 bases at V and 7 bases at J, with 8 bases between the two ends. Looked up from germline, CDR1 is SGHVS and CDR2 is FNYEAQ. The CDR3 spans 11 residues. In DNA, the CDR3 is TGTGCCAGCGGTTCGGGCGGGGAGCTGTTTTTT. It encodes CASGSGGELFF.

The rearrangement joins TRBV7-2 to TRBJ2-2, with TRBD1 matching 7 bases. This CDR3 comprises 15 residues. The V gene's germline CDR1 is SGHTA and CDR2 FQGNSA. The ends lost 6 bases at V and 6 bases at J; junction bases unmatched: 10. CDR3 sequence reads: CASRSGTAGAGELFF. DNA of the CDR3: TGTGCCAGCAGATCCGGGACAGCAGGAGCCGGGGAGCTGTTTTTT.

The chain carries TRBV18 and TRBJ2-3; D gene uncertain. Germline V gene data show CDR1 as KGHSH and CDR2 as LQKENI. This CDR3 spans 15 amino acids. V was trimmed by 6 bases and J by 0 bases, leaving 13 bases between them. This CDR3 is CASSLDIYSTDTQYF. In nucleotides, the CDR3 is TGTGCCAGCTCTCTCGACATTTATAGCACAGATACGCAGTATTTT.

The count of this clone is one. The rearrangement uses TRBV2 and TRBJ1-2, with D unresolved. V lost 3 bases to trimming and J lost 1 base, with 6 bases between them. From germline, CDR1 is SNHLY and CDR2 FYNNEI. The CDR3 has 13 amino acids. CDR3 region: CASSDRFNYGYTF. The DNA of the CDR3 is TGTGCCAGCAGTGACAGGTTTAACTATGGCTACACCTTC.

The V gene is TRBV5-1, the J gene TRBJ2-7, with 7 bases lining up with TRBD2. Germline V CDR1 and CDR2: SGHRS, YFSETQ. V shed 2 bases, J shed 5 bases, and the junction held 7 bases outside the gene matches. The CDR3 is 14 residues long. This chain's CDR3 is CASSFREGNHEQYF. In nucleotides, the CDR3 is TGCGCCAGCAGCTTTAGGGAGGGCAACCACGAGCAGTACTTC.